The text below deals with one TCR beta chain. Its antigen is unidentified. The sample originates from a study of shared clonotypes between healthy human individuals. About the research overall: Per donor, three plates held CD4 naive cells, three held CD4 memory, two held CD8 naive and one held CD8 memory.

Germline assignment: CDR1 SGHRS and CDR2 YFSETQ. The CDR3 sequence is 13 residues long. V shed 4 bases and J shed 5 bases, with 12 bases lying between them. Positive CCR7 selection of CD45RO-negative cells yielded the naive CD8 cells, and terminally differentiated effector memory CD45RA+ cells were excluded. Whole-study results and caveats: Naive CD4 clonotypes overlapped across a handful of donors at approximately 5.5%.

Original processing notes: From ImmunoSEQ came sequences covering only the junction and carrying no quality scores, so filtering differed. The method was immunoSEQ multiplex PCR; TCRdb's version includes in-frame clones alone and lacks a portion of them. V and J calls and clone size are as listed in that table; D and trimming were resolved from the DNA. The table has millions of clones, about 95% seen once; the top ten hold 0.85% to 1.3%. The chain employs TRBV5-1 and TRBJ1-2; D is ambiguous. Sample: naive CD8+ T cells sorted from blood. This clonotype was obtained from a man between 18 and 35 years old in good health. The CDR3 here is CASSPLDLYGYTF. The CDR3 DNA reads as TGCGCCAGCAGCCCATTGGACCTATATGGCTACACCTTC. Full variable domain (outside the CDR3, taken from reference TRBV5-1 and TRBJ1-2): KAGVTQTPRYLIKTRGQQVTLSCSPISGHRSVSWYQQTPGQGLQFLFEYFSETQRNKGNFPGRFSGRQFSNSRSEMNVSTLELGDSALYLCASSPLDLYGYTFGSGTRLTVV.